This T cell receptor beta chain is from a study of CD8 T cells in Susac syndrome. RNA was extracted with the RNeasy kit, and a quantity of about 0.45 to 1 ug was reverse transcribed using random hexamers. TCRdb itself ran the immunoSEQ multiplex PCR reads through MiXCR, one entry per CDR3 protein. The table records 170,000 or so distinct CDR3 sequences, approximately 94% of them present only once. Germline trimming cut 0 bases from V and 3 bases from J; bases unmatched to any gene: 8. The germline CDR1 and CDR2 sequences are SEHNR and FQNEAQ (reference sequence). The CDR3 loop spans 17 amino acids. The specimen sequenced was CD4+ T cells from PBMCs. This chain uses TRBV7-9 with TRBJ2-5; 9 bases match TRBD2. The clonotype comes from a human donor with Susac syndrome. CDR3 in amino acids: CASSLAAGGPDEETQYF. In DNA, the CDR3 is TGTGCCAGCAGCTTAGCGGCGGGGGGGCCAGATGAAGAGACCCAGTACTTC.